This T cell receptor beta chain was sequenced for a study of identical twins. In the case of this clonotype: What it binds is not known.

Unmatched junction bases numbered 6, after V lost 5 bases and J lost 9 bases. The CDR3 totals 14 residues. Germline CDR1 and CDR2: KGHDR and SFDVKD. Template switching supplied a universal primer site; unique molecular identifiers were carried on the cDNA. TCRdb ran MiXCR on the 5' RACE reads and lists one entry per CDR3 protein. The sample includes 200,000 to 250,000 distinct CDR3 sequences, roughly 7% of them seen just once. Study outcomes and limitations: Where out-of-frame alpha sequences were twin-shared, they showed excess low generation probability. It was possible that invariant MAIT and iNKT cells partly confounded the zero-insertion analyses.

Each donor was a healthy Caucasian. The same specimen was also included in a second study, on yellow fever vaccine responses in identical twins.

The TCR comes from a woman aged 18-29 years in good health. The V gene is TRBV24-1, the J gene TRBJ2-1, with 10 bases lining up with TRBD2. Specimen: memory (CD45RO+) T cells sorted from blood. The CDR3 DNA is TGTGCCACCAGTGGGCTAGCGGGAGTCATTGAGCAGTTCTTC. Encoded protein: CATSGLAGVIEQFF.